This note documents a single T cell receptor (beta chain) sequence. These data originate in a study of PD-L1 blockade in urothelial cancer. Overall study context: Peripheral blood specimens exhibited a median yield of approximately 140,000 T cells.

Time point denoted: pretreatment peripheral blood. Deletions cut 2 bases from V and 3 bases from J, with 7 bases between. The CDR3 is 13 amino acids. The germline CDR1 and CDR2 sequences are SGHTA and FQGTGA. The assay was immunoSEQ multiplex PCR, and TCRdb's table has in-frame clones only and misses some. Here the sample spans 45,000 to 60,000 clones, 82% being singletons. This clonotype was obtained from a man between 45 and 60 years old with urothelial cancer. Here the sequenced sample was PBMCs, taken around atezolizumab (anti-PD-L1) treatment. The J gene is TRBJ1-1, the V gene TRBV7-3; no clear D. In DNA, the CDR3 is TGTGCCAGCAGCTTAGCGACTGACACTGAAGCTTTCTTT. The encoded protein is CASSLATDTEAFF.